Listed below are T cell receptor beta chains from one sample, sequenced in a study of CD4 T cells in relation to SARS-CoV-2 and coronaviruses. Antigens for these TCRs are unknown. TCRdb keeps only in-frame clones here, not all; method: immunoSEQ multiplex PCR. Found here are just over 15,000 clones, about 73% of them singletons; the top ten hold roughly 18%. The sequenced sample consisted of CD4+ T cells from PBMCs, cultured in vitro. These TCRs come from a human donor in good health. The CDR3 runs from the conserved cysteine through the conserved F or W. The order of the fields is clone size, D gene, V gene, J gene, CDR3 DNA, CDR3 protein. The D gene is left open where the match is weak. Clone size is not always given. Where it is, it says once, few, many or a class for expanded clones.

>.|.|TRBV1|TRBJ2-5
TGCACCAGCAGCCCCAGGCGGCGCCTCCGTTGGGCCCAGTACTTC
CTSSPRRRLRWAQYF
>.|TRBD1|TRBV19|TRBJ2-5
TGTGCCAGTAGTATGGGGACAGGACGCGAGACCCAGTACTTC
CASSMGTGRETQYF
>.|.|TRBV19|TRBJ1-6
TGTGCCAGTAGTACCCAGTTGAATCATTCACCCCTCCACTTT
CASSTQLNHSPLHF
>.|.|TRBV18|TRBJ1-4
TGTGCCAGCTCACCCCGGGGGACTAATGAAAAACTGTTTTTT
CASSPRGTNEKLFF
>.|.|TRBV12-5|TRBJ1-1
TGTGCTAGTGGTTTGTCCGGCAGCGCTGAAGCTTTCTTT
CASGLSGSAEAFF
>.|.|TRBV5-1|TRBJ1-1
TGCGCCAGCAGCTTCGACGGTTGGAACACTGAAGCTTTCTTT
CASSFDGWNTEAFF
>.|TRBD1|TRBV6-1|TRBJ2-7
TGTGCCAGCAGTGAAGGTTGGGACAGCTCCTACGAGCAGTACTTC
CASSEGWDSSYEQYF
>.|TRBD2|TRBV6-6|TRBJ2-7
TGTGCCAGCAGTTCCACGGGACTAGCTTTTTCCTACGAGCAGTACTTC
CASSSTGLAFSYEQYF
>.|TRBD1|TRBV3-1/TRBV3-2|TRBJ1-5
TGTGCCAGCAGCCATAGTTCTCCGGGACAGGGCAATCAGCCCCAGCATTTT
CASSHSSPGQGNQPQHF
>once|.|TRBV5-1|TRBJ2-1
TGCGCCAGCAGCTTGGTTCCCGGGAACGACAATGAGCAGTTCTTC
CASSLVPGNDNEQFF
>few|.|TRBV10-2|TRBJ2-2
TGCGCCAGCAGCTTTGGGCGGGGGAACACCGGGGAGCTGTTTTTT
CASSFGRGNTGELFF
>.|TRBD2|TRBV5-1|TRBJ2-3
TGCGCCAGCAGCTTGTGGTCTAGCGGGAGGGCCAACACAGATACGCAGTATTTT
CASSLWSSGRANTDTQYF
>.|TRBD1|TRBV24-1|TRBJ2-5
TGTGCCACCAGTGGAATAGGACAGGGAGAGCAAGAGACCCAGTACTTC
CATSGIGQGEQETQYF
>.|TRBD2|TRBV4-1|TRBJ2-7
TGCGCCAGCAGCCAAACCGGGACTAAAGGCCTCGAGCAGTACTTC
CASSQTGTKGLEQYF
>.|TRBD1|TRBV5-4|TRBJ1-2
TGTGCCAGCAGCGCGGGACAGGGGATTAACTATGGCTACACCTTC
CASSAGQGINYGYTF
>.|.|TRBV5-4|TRBJ2-1
TGTGCCAGCAGCTTTGGTGCCCGTATCTCAGTCAATGAGCAGTTCTTC
CASSFGARISVNEQFF
>.|TRBD2|TRBV4-1|TRBJ2-2
TGCGCCAGCAGCCCCCCAACCGGACTAGCGACGAACACCGGGGAGCTGTTTTTT
CASSPPTGLATNTGELFF
>.|.|TRBV28|TRBJ1-2
TGTGCCAGCAGCTCCGACCCAAGGGGGGGCTACACCTTC
CASSSDPRGGYTF
>.|TRBD2|TRBV12-5|TRBJ2-3
TGTGCTAGTGGTGCGGACGGGAGGACAGATACGCAGTATTTT
CASGADGRTDTQYF
>.|.|TRBV7-9|TRBJ2-3
TGTGCCAGCAGCTTAGGGACAGCAGAAAGCACAGATACGCAGTATTTT
CASSLGTAESTDTQYF
>.|.|TRBV19|TRBJ2-1
TGTGCCAGTAGTATAGGCGGAGCTTCCAGCAATGAGCAGTTCTTC
CASSIGGASSNEQFF
>.|TRBD2|TRBV7-3|TRBJ2-3
TGTGCCAGCAGCCTTATGGGACTAGCGGGCACAGATACGCAGTATTTT
CASSLMGLAGTDTQYF
>.|.|TRBV7-8|TRBJ2-5
TGTGCCAGCAGCTTAGCGGCCCAAGAGACCCAGTACTTC
CASSLAAQETQYF
>.|TRBD1|TRBV6-1|TRBJ2-3
TGTGCCAGCAGTGAGAACTCAGGGGGCCGTGATACGCAGTATTTT
CASSENSGGRDTQYF
>.|.|TRBV7-8|TRBJ2-3
TGTGCCAGCAGCTTATTGGGGCCAGGGGGCACAGATACGCAGTATTTT
CASSLLGPGGTDTQYF
>.|TRBD1|TRBV28|TRBJ1-4
TGTGCCAGCAAAACTCCGGGACAGGCCCCCGAAAAACTGTTTTTT
CASKTPGQAPEKLFF
>once|.|TRBV5-1|TRBJ2-2
TGCGCCAGCAGATGGGGGGAGGTGTCCGGGGAGCTGTTTTTT
CASRWGEVSGELFF
>.|TRBD1|TRBV2|TRBJ2-5
TGTGCCAGTAACCGGGACAGGGGGGAGACCCAGTACTTC
CASNRDRGETQYF
>once|.|TRBV6-1|TRBJ1-5
TGTGCCAGCAGTGAATTCCTGACGGGATTCCAGCCCCAGCATTTT
CASSEFLTGFQPQHF
>.|TRBD2|TRBV5-1|TRBJ2-1
TGCGCCAGCAGCTTGGAGAGGGTACTAGCGGGAGGCGGGCCCTCCTACAATGAGCAGTTCTTC
CASSLERVLAGGGPSYNEQFF
>.|.|TRBV19|TRBJ1-5
TGTGCCACTAGGCCGCCGGGCAGAGGCACCCAGCCCCAGCATTTT
CATRPPGRGTQPQHF
>.|TRBD1|TRBV28|TRBJ2-4
TGTGCCAGCAGTTCCGCGGGACAGGGGAACATTCAGTACTTC
CASSSAGQGNIQYF
>few|.|TRBV25-1|TRBJ2-3
TGTGCCAGCAGTGATCAGGGGACACCACATACGCAGTATTTT
CASSDQGTPHTQYF
>.|TRBD1|TRBV6-5|TRBJ2-7
TGTGCCAGCAGTCTTCAACCAACAGGGGCCTACGAGCAGTACTTC
CASSLQPTGAYEQYF
>.|.|TRBV7-3|TRBJ2-1
TGTGCCAGCAGCTTAGGGTCGAGCGCTCCCAATGAGCAGTTCTTC
CASSLGSSAPNEQFF
>.|.|TRBV5-8|TRBJ1-1
TGTGCCAGCAGCTTTAACACTGAAGCTTTCTTT
CASSFNTEAFF
>once|TRBD2|TRBV6-4|TRBJ2-1
TGTGCCAGCAGTGAGCTAGCGGGAGGGGGCAATGAGCAGTTCTTC
CASSELAGGGNEQFF
>.|.|TRBV2|TRBJ1-2
TGTGCCAGCAGGTCGTCATGGTATGGCTACACCTTC
CASRSSWYGYTF
>.|.|TRBV7-3|TRBJ2-3
TGTGCCAGCAGCCCCGCCGCAGACCCAAGTACGCAGTATTTT
CASSPAADPSTQYF
>.|.|TRBV29-1|TRBJ1-2
TGCAGCGTTGAAGAAACCCGCCGGGCTGGCTACACCTTC
CSVEETRRAGYTF
>once|.|TRBV9|TRBJ2-5
TGTGCCAGCAGCGTAGGTGGTAAACAGCGAGAGACCCAGTACTTC
CASSVGGKQRETQYF
>once|.|TRBV12-3/TRBV12-4|TRBJ1-1
TGTGCCAGCAAACTAAACACTGAAGCTTTCTTT
CASKLNTEAFF
>.|TRBD1|TRBV2|TRBJ1-2
TGTGCCAGCATAAGGCGGGACAGGGTTGACTATGGCTACACCTTC
CASIRRDRVDYGYTF
>.|.|TRBV5-1|TRBJ2-6
TGCGCCAGCAGCTTGGTTGTCTCTGGGGCCAACGTCCTGACTTTC
CASSLVVSGANVLTF
>.|.|TRBV2|TRBJ2-1
TGTGCCAGCAGGGGGTGGACATGGTCCTTTGACAATGAGCAGTTCTTC
CASRGWTWSFDNEQFF
>.|.|TRBV18|TRBJ1-1
TGTGCCAGCTCACCAATCAACGTAGAGGGGGGTGGAATAACGGCTTTCTTT
CASSPINVEGGGITAFF
>.|.|TRBV28|TRBJ1-6
TGTGCCAGCGGCCGGGACGGACATAATTCACCCCTCCACTTT
CASGRDGHNSPLHF
>.|.|TRBV28|TRBJ1-3
TGTGCCACCCTAGAGGGGGTAGCAGCCTCTGGAAACACCATATATTTT
CATLEGVAASGNTIYF
>once|.|TRBV18|TRBJ2-4
TGTGCCAGCTCACCACCGGGAGAGAGACTAGCCAAAAACATTCAGTACTTC
CASSPPGERLAKNIQYF
>.|.|TRBV6-1|TRBJ1-6
TGTGCCACCGATCTGGGCAGGAATAATTCACCCCTCCACTTT
CATDLGRNNSPLHF